The next 3 T cell receptor beta chains were all read from a single sample in a study of blood T cells in healthy people across ages. Sample-barcoded 5' priming and a J-beta primer mix drove a second PCR of roughly 6 to 12 cycles. Each CDR3 protein is one row after TCRdb ran MiXCR on the 5' RACE reads. The sample yields just under 900,000 distinct CDR3 sequences, around 30% seen once. Sequencing was carried out using blood. These TCRs come from a woman older than 75 in good health.

A word on this clonotype: This may come from a read error, since a much larger clone is one base off. The chain employs TRBV11-2 and TRBJ2-5; D might be TRBD1 (9 bases). Trimming took off 1 base at V and 11 bases at J, with 23 bases between the two ends. Germline CDR1 reads SGHAT; CDR2 reads FQNNGV. This CDR3 is built from 16 residues. In DNA, the CDR3 is TGTGCCAGCAGCTTAGTAGCGGGGACAGGGACCAATGAGCAGTACTTC. It codes for CASSLVAGTGTNEQYF.

This clonotype was counted at least ten times. A read error may explain this, as a much larger clone is one base away. CDR3 residues: CSARNRETQYF. CDR3 nucleotide sequence: TGCAGTGCTAGAAATCGAGAGACCCAGTACTTC. This chain links TRBV20-1 with TRBJ2-5; D is uncertain. This CDR3 has 11 residues. Per germline, CDR1 DFQATT and CDR2 SNEGSKA (reference sequence). Trimming removed 2 bases from V and 4 bases from J, with 5 bases in between.

V usage is TRBV6-6 and J usage is TRBJ2-4, with a tentative D call TRBD2 (5 bases). This CDR3 region has 16 residues. Germline CDR1 and CDR2: MNHNY and SVGAGI (reference sequence). Trimming removed 4 bases from V and 7 bases from J, with 20 bases in between. The CDR3 bases are TGTGCCAGCAGTTCGACGGGAAGCGGCACGAGGAACATTCAGTACTTC. It is translated as CASSSTGSGTRNIQYF.